This T cell receptor (beta chain) was identified during a study of T cell responses to AZD1222 COVID-19 vaccine (dated by TCRdb to the early 2020s). General notes on the study: TCR sequencing covered 233 trial participants: about 210 given two doses of AZD1222 and about 26 given two doses of MenACWY control vaccine. Enrollment into the trials was organized by age into subgroups of 18-55, 56-69 and 70-plus years, and those subgroups contained approximately 160, 26 and 62 TCR-sequenced participants, respectively.

The paper's findings and limits, for the study overall: Most participants were white British and females outnumbered males, and the authors suggested that clonal diversity may have been underestimated. Reportedly, close to half of the unique spike-specific TCRs recognized epitopes lying outside the regions that are mutated in the B.1.351 and B.1.1.7 variants. Conclusions about previously exposed vaccinees are limited because only a handful of AZD1222 recipients were SARS-CoV-2 seropositive at baseline. CD4 TCRs associated with the vaccine covered the entire spike protein, and the dominant responses were in regions 160-218 and 743-854. After two AZD1222 doses, both the breadth and the depth of spike-specific TCRs were significantly higher than at day 0 and than in MenACWY recipients. Because no day 14 peak-response samples were available, the repertoires could be characterized only after the peak T cell response. The 56-69-year group was small, and its depth increase did not reach significance, likely because of low power.

The CDR3 regions of human TCRbeta chains were subjected to immunosequencing. The authors processed their data as follows. TCRs in the repertoires were matched against a reference library of SARS-CoV-2-specific TCRs that had been generated with the MIRA antigen-specificity platform. Breadth meant the fraction of unique TCRs that were SARS-CoV-2-associated, whereas depth meant the fraction of total T cells that were SARS-CoV-2-associated. Using the MIRA data, each spike-specific TCR was assigned both to the spike region to which the TCR was reactive and to a CD4 or CD8 class. Log10-transformed breadth and depth values were compared by one-way ANOVA with Sidak's multiple comparisons tests. Here the immuneACCESS table is served through TCRdb, limited to in-frame sequences with V and J called. Missing clones are a known gap in these copies; in checked studies unresolved V genes cover under half, and the rest lacks a known reason. V and J calls and clone size follow that table, whereas D and trimming were derived from the DNA. Recorded for this sample are 45,000 to 55,000 clones; more than 65% of them occurred a single time. In total, the top ten clones hold roughly 20% of the sample.

With respect to this clone: The antigen it binds to is not known. Base qualities were left out, and no much larger clone turns up one base away.

Read against the paper, the sample's time point label means: baseline before first vaccination. The treatment or condition label for this specimen denotes: meningococcal conjugate vaccine given as trial control. Vaccinee samples came from UK trials COV001 and COV002, including a single-blind randomized controlled phase 2/3 trial of AZD1222 (ChAdOx1 nCoV-19) in healthy adults. Trial participant PBMC samples were collected at day 0 and day 28 after the second dose for TCRbeta chain sequencing. The CDR3 starts with the cysteine, ends with the phenylalanine, and has 13 residues. Solely the CDR3 DNA is kept, with 39 bases framed from the first base. CDR1 and CDR2, looked up from the germline V gene, are SGHAT and FQNNGV. V is reduced by 5 bases and J by 0 bases, leaving a spacing of 4 bases between them.

This clonotype was obtained from an adult in good health. Source: peripheral blood, taken on day 0 of MenACWY control vaccination. The receptor chain draws on TRBV11-2 and TRBJ2-2; no D segment can be confidently identified. The CDR3 here reads CASSTTNTGELFF. The DNA reads TGTGCCAGCAGCACTACGAACACCGGGGAGCTGTTTTTT.